These 8 T cell receptor beta chains originate from one sample sequenced in a study of CD8 T cells in Susac syndrome. Random hexamers served to reverse transcribe roughly 0.45 to 1 ug RNA. From the immunoSEQ multiplex PCR reads, TCRdb called clonotypes with MiXCR, one entry per CDR3 protein. Here the sample spans about 150,000 distinct CDR3 sequences, about 91% being singletons. Specimen: CD4+ T cells from PBMCs. The origin of the receptors is a human donor in good health.

J is TRBJ2-1 and V is TRBV9; 10 positions match TRBD2. The germline V gene encodes CDR1 SGDLS and CDR2 YYNGEE. Germline trimming cut 3 bases from V and 2 bases from J; bases unmatched to any gene: 11. The length of the CDR3 is 18 residues. The CDR3, as DNA: TGTGCCAGCAGCGCAGCTACAAGCGGGAGGGGAACCTACAATGAGCAGTTCTTC. It translates to CASSAATSGRGTYNEQFF.

The chain has TRBV7-3 and TRBJ2-3; 9 nucleotides match TRBD2. V was clipped by 3 bases and J by 2 bases; unmatched bases: 6. CDR1 and CDR2 from the germline V gene are SGHTA and FQGTGA. The CDR3 has 16 amino acids. The CDR3 DNA is TGTGCCAGCAGCTTTGAGGCTAGCGGGACCACAGATACGCAGTATTTT. This codes for CASSFEASGTTDTQYF.

This chain uses TRBV19 with TRBJ2-1, with 12 bases lining up with TRBD2. J gave up 10 bases and V 3 bases, and 7 bases lay outside the gene matches. Germline values: CDR1 LNHDA, CDR2 SQIVND (reference sequence). The CDR3 totals 15 residues. Here the CDR3 reads CASSIWTSGENEQFF. The CDR3 region has the DNA TGTGCCAGTAGTATTTGGACTAGCGGGGAAAACGAGCAGTTCTTC.

The chain couples TRBV29-1 to TRBJ2-3; D unclear. This CDR3 spans 12 amino acids. Trimming removed 6 bases from V and 0 bases from J, with 7 bases in between. CDR1 and CDR2 from the germline V gene are SQVTM and ANQGSEA. The CDR3 coding sequence is TGCAGCGTGGACCTGAGCACAGATACGCAGTATTTT. Amino acids: CSVDLSTDTQYF.

The genes are TRBV7-9 and TRBJ2-5; TRBD2 matches at 8 bases. The CDR3 spans 15 residues. Germline lookup yields CDR1 SEHNR and CDR2 FQNEAQ (reference sequence). V was pared by 5 bases and J by 1 base, with 6 bases of the junction left unmatched. CDR3 DNA: TGTGCCAGCAGCACCGGTCGGGAGGGCCAAGAGACCCAGTACTTC. Residues: CASSTGREGQETQYF.

This rearrangement joins TRBV20-1 to TRBJ2-5; tentatively, D is TRBD1 or TRBD2 (5 bases each). The CDR3 covers 15 residues. Germline V gene data show CDR1 as DFQATT and CDR2 as SNEGSKA (reference sequence). Trimming cost V 4 bases and J 3 bases, with 18 bases left between them. The CDR3, as DNA: TGCAGTGCTACGAGCTTCGGGACGCTCGAAGAGACCCAGTACTTC. It translates to CSATSFGTLEETQYF.

The chain uses TRBV12-3 or TRBV12-4 and TRBJ2-1; 8 bases map to TRBD2. The CDR3 totals 16 residues. V was clipped by 6 bases and J by 4 bases; unmatched bases: 11. The CDR3 loop is CASSVGTPGGYNEQFF. The CDR3 region has the DNA TGTGCCAGCAGCGTCGGGACGCCGGGGGGGTACAATGAGCAGTTCTTC.

The genes are TRBV27 and TRBJ1-1; D ambiguous. The germline gives CDR1 MNHEY, CDR2 SMNVEV (reference sequence). This CDR3 comprises 14 residues. Trimming stripped 6 bases from V and 0 bases from J, with 11 bases between. The CDR3 here is CASSPGAMNTEAFF. The CDR3 nucleotides read TGTGCCAGCAGCCCGGGAGCCATGAACACTGAAGCTTTCTTT.